This T cell receptor beta chain comes out of a study of control samples from healthy donors and cancer patients. Using immunoSEQ multiplex PCR, the repertoire was profiled, and TCRdb retains in-frame clones only, with some absent. The sample lists 400,000 to 450,000 clones; approximately 92% were seen once. This CDR3 region has 16 residues. Unmatched junction bases numbered 9, after V lost 5 bases and J lost 4 bases. Germline lookup yields CDR1 LGHNA and CDR2 YSLEER. This receptor was obtained from a man aged 40-49 years with head and neck cancer. The material sequenced was PBMCs. V usage is TRBV4-3 and J usage is TRBJ2-7; 12 nucleotides match TRBD2. CDR3 region: CASSIGLAGPGYEQYF. CDR3 bases: TGCGCCAGCAGCATCGGACTAGCGGGGCCAGGGTACGAGCAGTACTTC.